These 15 T cell receptor beta chains originate from one sample sequenced in a study of blood T cell repertoires in COVID-19. Some clones are missing from TCRdb's copy, which holds only in-frame ones; the method was immunoSEQ multiplex PCR. The sample contains 100,000 or so clones, 84% of which appear only once. The source material was peripheral blood. The source is a man in his sixties or seventies with active or convalescent COVID-19.

V is TRBV3-1 (or the pseudogene TRBV3-2) and J is TRBJ1-1; 8 nucleotides align to TRBD1. The V gene's germline CDR1 is LGHDT and CDR2 YNNKEL (reference sequence). There are 15 residues in the CDR3. After removal of 1 base from V and 4 bases from J, the junction contained 5 bases not matched to a gene. CDR3 in amino acids: CASSQGTGGFTEAFF. CDR3 DNA: TGTGCCAGCAGCCAAGGTACAGGGGGTTTCACTGAAGCTTTCTTT.

This chain uses TRBV6-1 with TRBJ2-3; TRBD1 matches at 8 bases. V shed 4 bases, J shed 5 bases, and the junction held 11 bases outside the gene matches. This CDR3 region has 16 residues. CDR1 and CDR2 from the germline V gene are MNHNS and SASEGT. This chain's CDR3 is CASSARTGTGRDTQYF. The CDR3 DNA sequence: TGTGCCAGCAGTGCAAGGACAGGGACGGGGAGAGATACGCAGTATTTT.

The gene calls are TRBV19 and TRBJ2-2; 15 positions agree with TRBD2. The CDR3 runs 16 residues. Germline loops: CDR1 LNHDA, CDR2 SQIVND (reference sequence). Trimming cost V 3 bases and J 7 bases; bases outside gene matches: 3. CDR3 amino acids: CASSIGLAGGIGELFF. CDR3 coding DNA: TGTGCCAGTAGTATTGGACTAGCGGGGGGGATCGGGGAGCTGTTTTTT.

This clone has a handful of counts. The rearrangement joins TRBV6-5 to TRBJ1-2, with D unresolved. Germline V gene data show CDR1 as MNHEY and CDR2 as SVGAGI. The CDR3 spans 15 residues. Trimming pared 2 bases from V and 3 bases from J, leaving 13 bases between. The DNA of the CDR3 is TGTGCCAGCAGTTACGGGAGAGGCGAATACTATGGCTACACCTTC. This gives the protein CASSYGRGEYYGYTF.

This chain links TRBV4-1 with TRBJ2-2, with 14 bases matching TRBD2. V shed 3 bases, J shed 0 bases, and the junction held 6 bases outside the gene matches. This CDR3 has 19 amino acids. The V gene's germline CDR1 is MGHRA and CDR2 YSYEKL. The CDR3 DNA reads as TGCGCCAGCAGCCACGTGGGACTAGCGGGGGTCACGAACACCGGGGAGCTGTTTTTT. It specifies CASSHVGLAGVTNTGELFF.

V and J are TRBV7-8 and TRBJ2-5; 8 bases align to TRBD1. Germline V gives CDR1 SGHVS, CDR2 FQNEAQ. The CDR3 consists of 15 residues. V shed 5 bases and J 4 bases; nucleotides not matched to a gene: 9. In DNA form, the CDR3 reads TGTGCCAGCAGCCTGCGACAGGGGCGGAGAGAGACCCAGTACTTC. It specifies CASSLRQGRRETQYF. The full variable domain, rest sourced from reference TRBV7-8 and TRBJ2-5, is GAGVSQSPRYKVAKRGQDVALRCDPISGHVSLFWYQQALGQGPEFLTYFQNEAQLDKSGLPSDRFFAERPEGSVSTLKIQRTQQEDSAVYLCASSLRQGRRETQYFGPGTRLLVL.

This clone was counted a few times. J is TRBJ2-1 and V is TRBV15; 8 nucleotides line up with TRBD1. The CDR3 consists of 12 residues. Germline CDR1 and CDR2: LNHNV and YYDKDF (reference sequence). The ends lost 6 bases at V and 13 bases at J; junction bases unmatched: 8. The CDR3, as DNA: TGTGCCACCAGGGACAGGGAGCTTGCTCAGTTCTTC. Translated: CATRDRELAQFF.

The rearrangement links TRBV28 to TRBJ1-1; D is unresolved. Trimming took off 7 bases at V and 0 bases at J, with 9 bases between the two ends. The CDR3 spans 13 residues. From germline, CDR1 is MDHEN and CDR2 SYDVKM. This CDR3 is CASTAVMNTEAFF. Here the CDR3 DNA reads TGTGCCAGCACCGCAGTAATGAACACTGAAGCTTTCTTT.

The chain employs TRBV5-6 and TRBJ1-2; D not certain. The CDR3 spans 13 residues. With 0 bases removed from V and 8 bases from J, the gap between germline ends came to 11 bases. The germline CDR1 and CDR2 sequences are SGHDT and YYEEEE. For the CDR3, the DNA is TGTGCCAGCAGCTTGGGTTCGGGGATCGGCTACACCTTC. Translated, it gives CASSLGSGIGYTF.

The chain joins TRBV5-1 to TRBJ2-1; 13 bases are shared with TRBD2. This CDR3 contains 14 residues. With 4 bases clipped from V and 9 bases from J, the junction kept 4 bases outside the gene matches. Germline V gene data show CDR1 as SGHRS and CDR2 as YFSETQ. CDR3 region: CASSKTSGGPEQFF. In nucleotides, the CDR3 is TGCGCCAGCAGCAAGACTAGCGGGGGGCCTGAGCAGTTCTTC.

The chain uses TRBV20-1 and TRBJ2-5; 10 bases line up with TRBD2. Germline V gives CDR1 DFQATT, CDR2 SNEGSKA (reference sequence). Trimming cost V 3 bases and J 2 bases; bases outside gene matches: 6. This CDR3 is built from 15 residues. CDR3 region: CSASSVAGGQETQYF. The CDR3 DNA reads as TGCAGTGCTAGTTCTGTAGCGGGGGGACAAGAGACCCAGTACTTC.

The genes are TRBV30 and TRBJ1-1; D unresolved. Germline-derived CDR1 and CDR2 are GTSNPN and SVGIG (reference sequence). The CDR3 spans 12 residues. Trimming shortened V by 0 bases and J by 7 bases, and 9 bases separated the two germline ends. This chain's CDR3 is CAWSVRFGEAFF. In nucleotides, the CDR3 is TGTGCCTGGAGTGTACGATTCGGTGAAGCTTTCTTT. Using reference TRBV30 and TRBJ1-1 for the parts outside the CDR3, the full variable domain is SQTIHQWPATLVQPVGSPLSLECTVEGTSNPNLYWYRQAAGRGLQLLFYSVGIGQISSEVPQNLSASRPQDRQFILSSKKLLLSDSGFYLCAWSVRFGEAFFGQGTRLTVV.

The genes are TRBV14 and TRBJ1-3; weak D call: TRBD1 (6 bases). Germline CDR1 and CDR2: SGHDN and FVKESK. V gave up 4 bases and J gave up 0 bases, with 10 bases separating them. The CDR3 contains 15 residues. For the CDR3, the DNA is TGTGCCAGCAGCCTCTCAGGGGACTCTGGAAACACCATATATTTT. Protein product: CASSLSGDSGNTIYF.

The chain uses TRBV28 and TRBJ1-2, with D hard to call. The CDR3 has 13 amino acids. Germline V gene sequence: CDR1 MDHEN, CDR2 SYDVKM. V was pared by 5 bases and J by 3 bases, with 10 bases between. The CDR3 spells CASSINRYYGYTF. Written as DNA, the CDR3 is TGTGCCAGCAGTATAAACAGATACTATGGCTACACCTTC.

The V and J genes are TRBV7-2 and TRBJ2-2, with 9 bases matching TRBD2. After removal of 2 bases from V and 4 bases from J, the junction contained 5 bases not matched to a gene. Per germline, CDR1 SGHTA and CDR2 FQGNSA. CDR3 length: 16 residues. Here the CDR3 DNA reads TGTGCCAGCAGCTTAAAGAGCGGGGGGAGCACCGGGGAGCTGTTTTTT. Encoded protein: CASSLKSGGSTGELFF.